These 9 T cell receptor beta chains were sequenced from one sample in a study of cytomegalovirus exposure and HLA in healthy donors. The PCR used 60 Vbeta and 13 Jbeta primers. Here immunoSEQ multiplex PCR was the method, and the copy in TCRdb shows in-frame clones only, minus some. The table has some 130,000 clones, approximately 85% seen once. Sequenced sample: PBMCs. The receptors stem from a boy aged 5 to 17 in good health and CMV-seronegative.

The chain has TRBV7-3 and TRBJ2-3; a possible D gene is TRBD2 (6 bases). The V gene's germline CDR1 is SGHTA and CDR2 FQGTGA. Trimming pared 2 bases from V and 6 bases from J, leaving 9 bases between. This CDR3 region has 13 residues. CDR3 coding DNA: TGTGCCAGCAGCTTAGGGGGGAGGGATACGCAGTATTTT. Protein sequence: CASSLGGRDTQYF.

The chain combines TRBV29-1 with TRBJ2-7, with a tentative D call TRBD2 (7 bases). V was pared by 0 bases and J by 3 bases, with 9 bases between. Germline V gene sequence: CDR1 SQVTM, CDR2 ANQGSEA. The CDR3 runs to 13 residues. The CDR3 protein is CSVEEGGGYEQYF. The CDR3 DNA reads as TGCAGCGTTGAAGAGGGAGGGGGCTACGAGCAGTACTTC.

The genes are TRBV6-5 and TRBJ2-7, with TRBD1 as a possible D gene (6 bases). Germline V gene data show CDR1 as MNHEY and CDR2 as SVGAGI. The CDR3 has 15 residues. The V and J ends lost 0 bases and 3 bases respectively, with 12 bases between them. CDR3 region: CASSYSARGNYEQYF. As DNA, the CDR3 is TGTGCCAGCAGTTACTCGGCGAGGGGGAACTACGAGCAGTACTTC.

On this clone: The sample carries other DNA sequences with the same CDR3. The genes are TRBV9 and TRBJ1-1, with D maybe TRBD1 (6 bases). Looked up from germline, CDR1 is SGDLS and CDR2 is YYNGEE. The CDR3 length is 13 residues. V lost 0 bases, J lost 5 bases, and 8 bases lay in between. DNA for the CDR3: TGTGCCAGCAGCGTAGGGGGGCAGACTGAAGCTTTCTTT. Protein product: CASSVGGQTEAFF.

The chain links TRBV30 to TRBJ2-7, with D unclear. CDR3 length: 12 residues. The germline V gene encodes CDR1 GTSNPN and CDR2 SVGIG (reference sequence). Trimming stripped 7 bases from V and 6 bases from J, with 16 bases between. CDR3 loop: CALTKFGSEQYF. In DNA form, the CDR3 reads TGTGCCTTAACTAAATTTGGAAGCGAGCAGTACTTC.

This sequence joins TRBV7-9 and TRBJ1-4; a possible D gene is TRBD1 (6 bases). Germline assignment: CDR1 SEHNR and CDR2 FQNEAQ (reference sequence). The germline V and J ends were trimmed by 5 bases and 1 base, with 8 bases remaining between them. The CDR3 sequence is 14 residues long. CDR3 sequence reads: CASSPDRTNEKLFF. The CDR3 bases are TGTGCCAGCAGCCCGGACAGAACTAATGAAAAACTGTTTTTT.

The rearrangement uses TRBV5-1 and TRBJ1-1, with D unresolved. Germline V gene data show CDR1 as SGHRS and CDR2 as YFSETQ. The CDR3 spans 14 residues. Between the trimmed V and J ends, which lost 4 bases and 0 bases, there was a span of 10 bases. CDR3 region: CASSRDDMNTEAFF. CDR3 nucleotide sequence: TGCGCCAGCAGCCGTGATGACATGAACACTGAAGCTTTCTTT.

This clone was counted once. The chain is built from TRBV18 and TRBJ1-2; TRBD1 might be the D (6 bases). CDR3 length equals 14 residues. Germline-derived CDR1 and CDR2 are KGHSH and LQKENI. Trimming stripped 1 base from V and 2 bases from J, with 8 bases between. The chain's CDR3 is CASSPQGENYGYTF. In DNA, the CDR3 is TGTGCCAGCTCACCACAGGGGGAAAACTATGGCTACACCTTC.

J is TRBJ1-2 and V is TRBV7-2; 9 bases fit TRBD1. Germline V gene lookup returns CDR1 SGHTA and CDR2 FQGNSA. Trimming cost V 5 bases and J 5 bases; bases outside gene matches: 6. CDR3 length: 14 amino acids. CDR3 bases: TGTGCCAGCAGCGAACGACAGGGGGGGTATGGCTACACCTTC. Its translation is CASSERQGGYGYTF. The full variable domain, with the rest looked up from reference TRBV7-2 and TRBJ1-2, is GAGVSQSPSNKVTEKGKDVELRCDPISGHTALYWYRQSLGQGLEFLIYFQGNSAPDKSGLPSDRFSAERTGGSVSTLTIQRTQQEDSAVYLCASSERQGGYGYTFGSGTRLTVV.